Each of the 32 T cell receptor beta chains below was sequenced from the same sample in a study of human T cells and chemical hapten exposure. Time point given: patch test 2, 6 weeks after DPC sensitization. Described treatment: therapeutic diphenylcyclopropenone sensitization with weekly scalp DPC. TCRdb reanalysed the RACE reads using MiXCR and keeps one entry per CDR3 protein. The data hold about 350,000 distinct CDR3 sequences, with under 6.5% observed a single time. Sequences were derived from whole blood, sampled in connection with sensitization to the hapten diphenylcyclopropenone (DPC). The receptors were gathered from a woman between 18 and 30 years old with alopecia areata. Some clones in this sample may be carry-over from other donors' samples.

This clonotype was counted between two and nine times. The J gene is TRBJ2-1, the V gene TRBV2, with TRBD2 matching 10 bases. The CDR3 runs to 14 residues. V was clipped by 8 bases and J by 8 bases; unmatched bases: 9. Germline V gene sequence: CDR1 SNHLY, CDR2 FYNNEI. CDR3 bases: TGTGCCAGCTTATCGAGCGGGGGGGCCTATGAGCAGTTCTTC. Translating it yields CASLSSGGAYEQFF.

There are many counts of this clonotype. The chain uses TRBV10-3 and TRBJ2-1, with 8 bases that match TRBD1. This CDR3 region has 13 residues. Trimming cost V 10 bases and J 5 bases; bases outside gene matches: 7. From germline, CDR1 is ENHRY and CDR2 SYGVKD. The CDR3 DNA sequence: TGTGCCACCCGACAGGGGCTAGACAATGAGCAGTTCTTC. It translates to CATRQGLDNEQFF.

This clonotype came up a few times. This chain links TRBV18 with TRBJ1-5; 12 bases map to TRBD1. V was pared by 6 bases and J by 5 bases, with 5 bases of the junction left unmatched. This CDR3 contains 15 residues. Germline assignment: CDR1 KGHSH and CDR2 LQKENI. The CDR3 loop is CASSSGTGGYQPQHF. The DNA for the CDR3 is TGTGCCAGCTCGTCCGGGACAGGGGGCTATCAGCCCCAGCATTTT.

The chain has TRBV12-3 or TRBV12-4 and TRBJ2-5; no reliable D call. The CDR3 is 15 amino acids. The V end was cut by 2 bases, the J end by 1 base, with 11 bases between. Written as DNA, the CDR3 is TGTGCCAGCAGTTTACCCTCGGGCAGCCAAGAGACCCAGTACTTC. Translating gives CASSLPSGSQETQYF.

This clonotype ranks as medium-sized. The chain has TRBV25-1 and TRBJ1-2; 8 bases line up with TRBD1. From germline, CDR1 is MGHDK and CDR2 SYGVNS. Losses at the gene ends were 5 bases for V and 5 bases for J; bases not matched to a gene: 13. This CDR3 has 16 residues. The CDR3 bases are TGTGCCAGCAGTCGATACCCCCGGGACAGGCTGTATGGCTACACCTTC. Its protein product is CASSRYPRDRLYGYTF.

The rearrangement uses TRBV20-1 and TRBJ2-3, with D hard to call. V was cut by 0 bases and J by 4 bases, with 14 bases left in between. There are 15 residues in the CDR3. CDR1 is DFQATT, CDR2 SNEGSKA, per germline (reference sequence). The CDR3 region has the DNA TGCAGTGCTAGAGATCTAATAGCCCTCGCAGATACGCAGTATTTT. The encoded protein is CSARDLIALADTQYF.

The V gene is TRBV6-2 or TRBV6-3, the J gene TRBJ2-2; D gene ambiguous. Trimming left V 2 bases short and J 3 bases short, with 10 bases between. The CDR3 loop spans 15 amino acids. Germline V gene lookup returns CDR1 MNHEY and CDR2 SVGEGT. The DNA for the CDR3 is TGTGCCAGCAGTTACGGTCACCTTTACACCGGGGAGCTGTTTTTT. Translating it yields CASSYGHLYTGELFF.

The DNA for the CDR3 is TGTGCCAGCAGCCGGGCCCCAACACCTCTCGAGCAGTACTTC. It specifies CASSRAPTPLEQYF. The chain carries TRBV3-1 and TRBJ2-7, with D unresolved. This CDR3 comprises 14 residues. The germline V gene encodes CDR1 LGHDT and CDR2 YNNKEL (reference sequence). V was cut by 4 bases and J by 6 bases, with 16 bases left in between.

This clonotype turned up a few times. The chain links TRBV6-2 or TRBV6-3 to TRBJ2-5, with a possible D match to TRBD2 (5 bases). V shed 8 bases and J shed 5 bases, with 9 bases lying between them. This CDR3 region has 11 residues. CDR1 MNHEY and CDR2 SVGEGT come from the germline V gene. The CDR3 bases are TGTGCCAGCGGGTCGGGGGAGACCCAGTACTTC. Residues: CASGSGETQYF.

This clonotype was counted many times. V usage is TRBV7-3 and J usage is TRBJ2-2; 8 bases agree with TRBD2. V trimming: 5 bases; J trimming: 0 bases; junction bases outside the gene matches: 14. The germline CDR1 and CDR2 sequences are SGHTA and FQGTGA. This CDR3 region has 19 residues. The CDR3 here is CASSPQGGGRSTNTGELFF. The CDR3 DNA is TGTGCCAGCAGCCCTCAGGGCGGGGGGCGCTCGACGAACACCGGGGAGCTGTTTTTT.

This clonotype was picked up a small number of times. The genes are TRBV7-9 and TRBJ2-7; D is possibly TRBD1 (6 bases). The germline V gene has CDR1 SEHNR and CDR2 FQNEAQ (reference sequence). Trimming cost V 3 bases and J 3 bases, with 21 bases left between them. This CDR3 contains 17 residues. DNA for the CDR3: TGTGCCAGCAGCTTGCTAGTGGGTGGGGGCTCCAACTACGAGCAGTACTTC. Its protein product is CASSLLVGGGSNYEQYF.

This clonotype was recorded at least ten times. CDR3: CASSQDLGPHQPQHF. The CDR3 DNA sequence: TGTGCCAGCAGCCAAGACCTGGGCCCCCATCAGCCCCAGCATTTT. This chain links TRBV3-1 with TRBJ1-5, with D unclear. V dropped 0 bases and J dropped 5 bases, with 11 bases sitting between them. CDR1 is LGHDT and CDR2 is YNNKEL in the germline V gene (reference sequence). The CDR3 consists of 15 residues.

The rearrangement uses TRBV12-3 or TRBV12-4 and TRBJ1-6; D is uncertain. The CDR3 runs to 14 residues. V was trimmed by 7 bases and J by 6 bases, leaving 13 bases between them. The CDR3, as DNA: TGTGCCAGCATGCTGACGGAACCTAATTCACCCCTCCACTTT. It codes for CASMLTEPNSPLHF.

The sample holds many counts of this clonotype. The chain is built from TRBV28 and TRBJ1-5; tentative D call: TRBD1 (6 bases). Looked up from germline, CDR1 is MDHEN and CDR2 is SYDVKM. CDR3 length equals 15 residues. V was clipped by 6 bases and J by 3 bases, with 15 bases between them. CDR3 amino acids: CASRRTGTLNQPQHF. The CDR3 bases are TGTGCCAGCAGAAGGACCGGGACACTCAATCAGCCCCAGCATTTT.

The V call is TRBV7-2, the J call TRBJ1-1; D is perhaps TRBD1 (6 bases). From germline, CDR1 is SGHTA and CDR2 FQGNSA. V lost 5 bases to trimming and J lost 3 bases, with 16 bases between them. The CDR3 length is 15 residues. CDR3 DNA: TGTGCCAGCAGCCCCTACCAGGGGTCGGACACTGAAGCTTTCTTT. Translating it yields CASSPYQGSDTEAFF.

This chain links TRBV7-2 with TRBJ2-1, with TRBD2 matching 10 bases. This CDR3 comprises 12 residues. Trimming removed 4 bases from V and 15 bases from J; junction bases left unmatched: 6. Germline CDR1 reads SGHTA; CDR2 reads FQGNSA. CDR3 sequence reads: CASSSGTSERFF. The CDR3, as DNA: TGTGCCAGCAGCTCCGGGACTAGCGAACGGTTCTTC.

This clonotype was counted ten times or more. The V and J genes are TRBV29-1 and TRBJ1-2; D not resolved. The V end lost 3 bases, the J end lost 1 base, and 18 bases lay between the germline ends. Germline-derived CDR1 and CDR2 are SQVTM and ANQGSEA. The length of the CDR3 is 16 residues. The CDR3 nucleotides are TGCAGCGTTGACAAGGGTCCATTACCTTTTAACTATGGCTACACCTTC. This translates into CSVDKGPLPFNYGYTF.

This clonotype showed up just a few times. V gene TRBV12-3 or TRBV12-4 combines with J gene TRBJ2-5; 7 nucleotides line up with TRBD1. This CDR3 is built from 14 residues. Trimming at V came to 7 bases and at J to 5 bases, leaving 10 bases not matched to a gene. This chain's CDR3 is CASTEVGTAETQYF. CDR3 bases: TGTGCCAGCACCGAAGTTGGGACAGCGGAGACCCAGTACTTC.

This clonotype was detected ten times or more. V gene TRBV28 combines with J gene TRBJ2-3; 7 bases agree with TRBD1. This CDR3 is 17 amino acids long. From germline, CDR1 is MDHEN and CDR2 SYDVKM. The trim removed 3 bases at V and 0 bases at J, leaving 9 bases unmatched. The DNA for the CDR3 is TGTGCCAGCAGTTTTAACCGGGGACAGAGCAGCACAGATACGCAGTATTTT. Residues: CASSFNRGQSSTDTQYF. Looking up the rest from reference TRBV28 and TRBJ2-3 gives the full variable domain: DVKVTQSSRYLVKRTGEKVFLECVQDMDHENMFWYRQDPGLGLRLIYFSYDVKMKEKGDIPEGYSVSREKKERFSLILESASTNQTSMYLCASSFNRGQSSTDTQYFGPGTRLTVL.

This clonotype was seen at least ten times. The chain employs TRBV6-5 and TRBJ1-3; a weak D match, TRBD1 (6 bases). CDR3 length: 11 amino acids. CDR1 and CDR2 (germline): MNHEY, SVGAGI. The V and J ends lost 6 bases and 11 bases respectively, with 11 bases between them. The CDR3 DNA reads TGTGCCAGCAGACAGGGACTCGCCATATATTTT. It is translated as CASRQGLAIYF.

This chain uses TRBV6-2 or TRBV6-3 with TRBJ2-7, with a possible D match to TRBD2 (7 bases). There are 15 residues in the CDR3. Germline V gives CDR1 MNHEY, CDR2 SVGEGT. Deletions cut 0 bases from V and 4 bases from J, with 13 bases between. As DNA, the CDR3 is TGTGCCAGCAGTTACTCGGCGGGGGCTCAATACGAGCAGTACTTC. This gives the protein CASSYSAGAQYEQYF.

This rearrangement joins TRBV20-1 to TRBJ1-5, with 7 bases identical to TRBD1. Germline CDR1 DFQATT, CDR2 SNEGSKA (reference sequence). The CDR3 has 13 amino acids. V was clipped by 8 bases and J by 4 bases; unmatched bases: 8. The CDR3 reads CSTTGQLNQPQHF. CDR3 sequence (DNA): TGCAGTACCACGGGACAGCTTAATCAGCCCCAGCATTTT.

This rearrangement joins TRBV9 to TRBJ2-5; D gene uncertain. Germline loops: CDR1 SGDLS, CDR2 YYNGEE. The CDR3 covers 13 residues. V was pared by 0 bases and J by 7 bases, with 10 bases between. The CDR3 region is CASSVDSLGTQYF. In nucleotides, the CDR3 is TGTGCCAGCAGCGTAGACAGTTTGGGGACCCAGTACTTC.

This clonotype was recorded at least ten times. The chain recombines TRBV18 with TRBJ1-5; perhaps TRBD1 as D (5 bases). CDR3 size: 14 residues. Germline-derived CDR1 and CDR2 are KGHSH and LQKENI. Trimming left V 2 bases short and J 7 bases short, with 12 bases between. The CDR3 region has the DNA TGTGCCAGCTCACCAATGGGGGGTGAACAGCCCCAGCATTTT. Translated: CASSPMGGEQPQHF.

This clonotype came up a few times. This chain joins TRBV3-1 and TRBJ2-7, with 8 bases identical to TRBD2. The CDR3 consists of 15 residues. CDR1 is LGHDT, CDR2 YNNKEL, per germline (reference sequence). The V segment lost 3 bases and the J segment 4 bases; nucleotides outside the gene matches: 8. The CDR3 reads CASSQRGAGGYEQYF. CDR3 nucleotide sequence: TGTGCCAGCAGCCAGCGGGGGGCCGGAGGATACGAGCAGTACTTC.

There are a few counts of this clonotype. V gene TRBV5-1 combines with J gene TRBJ2-7; D ambiguous. Trimming shortened V by 4 bases and J by 5 bases, and 13 bases separated the two germline ends. Germline V lookup: CDR1 SGHRS, CDR2 YFSETQ. CDR3 length: 13 amino acids. This CDR3 is CASSPDGGHEQYF. The CDR3 nucleotides read TGCGCCAGCAGCCCGGACGGTGGGCACGAGCAGTACTTC.

V gene TRBV20-1 combines with J gene TRBJ2-2, with 8 bases aligning to TRBD2. CDR1 is DFQATT and CDR2 is SNEGSKA in the germline V gene (reference sequence). J lost 0 bases, V lost 6 bases, and 3 bases had no gene match. There are 14 residues in the CDR3. CDR3: CSAAGAANTGELFF. Written as DNA, the CDR3 is TGCAGTGCAGCGGGGGCCGCGAACACCGGGGAGCTGTTTTTT.

Ten or more counts support this clonotype. The CDR3 region has the DNA TGCAGTGATTGGGACAGCGCTAACTATGGCTACACCTTC. This sequence encodes CSDWDSANYGYTF. The gene calls are TRBV20-1 and TRBJ1-2; 7 bases agree with TRBD1. This CDR3 has 13 residues. Germline V lookup: CDR1 DFQATT, CDR2 SNEGSKA (reference sequence). The junction had 5 bases not matched to a gene; V was cut back by 7 bases and J by 0 bases.

This clonotype turned up a few times. V and J are TRBV3-1 and TRBJ1-4, with D hard to call. Trimming pared 0 bases from V and 4 bases from J, leaving 9 bases between. Looked up from germline, CDR1 is LGHDT and CDR2 is YNNKEL (reference sequence). The CDR3 spans 15 residues. CDR3 bases: TGTGCCAGCAGCCAAGATCGGTGGAGTAATGAAAAACTGTTTTTT. Translation gives CASSQDRWSNEKLFF.

This clonotype was counted many times. The chain links TRBV28 to TRBJ1-2, with D possibly being TRBD1 (6 bases). V was clipped by 6 bases and J by 6 bases, with 14 bases between them. CDR1 MDHEN and CDR2 SYDVKM come from the germline V gene. The CDR3 extends over 13 amino acids. The CDR3 DNA reads as TGTGCCAGCAGGGCTGGGGGGGCAGATGGCTACACCTTC. Residues: CASRAGGADGYTF.

In its sample, this clonotype was seen a few times. The chain links TRBV7-9 to TRBJ1-4; 8 nucleotides line up with TRBD1. V lost 3 bases, J lost 6 bases, and 6 bases stayed unmatched. There are 15 residues in the CDR3. CDR1 and CDR2 (germline): SEHNR, FQNEAQ (reference sequence). The CDR3 sequence: CASSFQGAVDEKLFF. DNA for the CDR3: TGTGCCAGCAGCTTTCAGGGGGCGGTTGATGAAAAACTGTTTTTT.

This clonotype was observed a handful of times. CDR3: CASSWTGEGTEAFF. In DNA form, the CDR3 reads TGCGCCAGCAGCTGGACAGGGGAGGGCACTGAAGCTTTCTTT. The chain recombines TRBV5-1 with TRBJ1-1, with TRBD1 matching 9 bases. Per the germline V gene, CDR1 is SGHRS and CDR2 is YFSETQ. Losses at the gene ends were 3 bases for V and 4 bases for J; bases not matched to a gene: 4. The CDR3 has 14 residues.